This paragraph covers one T cell receptor (beta chain) sequence. Its antigen is undetermined. The record originates from a study of T cells in localized non-small cell lung cancer. J gave up 9 bases and V 0 bases, and 4 bases lay outside the gene matches. Germline V gives CDR1 SGHDT, CDR2 YYEEEE. The CDR3 loop spans 14 amino acids. The study, taken as a whole, reports: A median around 57 of the top 100 tumor clones appeared in adjacent lung. Higher T cell density in the blood was associated with longer overall survival, whereas higher adjacent-lung clonality associated with shorter survival.

The protocol was immunoSEQ multiplex PCR, while the TCRdb copy is restricted to in-frame clones and leaves out a portion. The sample records 65,000 to 95,000 clones, over 70% being singletons. The receptor's source is a man between 40 and 70 years old with stage II squamous cell lung carcinoma. V is TRBV5-6 and J is TRBJ2-1, with 9 positions matching TRBD2. The sample was PBMCs, taken before any cancer treatment. CDR3 bases: TGTGCCAGCAGCTTGGATCTAGCGGGAATTGAGCAGTTCTTC. Its translation is CASSLDLAGIEQFF. The full variable domain, its missing parts supplied by reference TRBV5-6 and TRBJ2-1, is DAGVTQSPTHLIKTRGQQVTLRCSPKSGHDTVSWYQQALGQGPQFIFQYYEEEERQRGNFPDRFSGHQFPNYSSELNVNALLLGDSALYLCASSLDLAGIEQFFGPGTRLTVL.